These 18 T cell receptor beta chains came from one sample sequenced in a study of blood T cells in healthy people across ages. Next came a second PCR, run for roughly 6 to 11 cycles, which used a sample-barcoded 5' primer along with a J-beta primer mix. TCRdb called the 5' RACE reads again in MiXCR, with one record for every CDR3 protein. Here the sample spans over 700,000 distinct CDR3 sequences, roughly 50% being singletons. Sequencing was done on a sample of blood. The source is an elderly man in good health.

CDR3 in DNA: TGTGCCAGCAGCCAAGATGCAGGGAGCTCCTACAATGAGCAGTACTTC. This sequence encodes CASSQDAGSSYNEQYF. The V call is TRBV4-2, the J call TRBJ2-7; D possibly matches TRBD1 or TRBD2 (5 bases each). Looked up from germline, CDR1 is LGHNA and CDR2 is YNFKEQ. The ends were cut back, 0 bases at V and 7 bases at J, with 19 bases in the middle. CDR3 size: 16 residues.

V usage is TRBV20-1 and J usage is TRBJ2-3, with D maybe TRBD1 (6 bases). CDR3 size: 14 residues. Germline V gives CDR1 DFQATT, CDR2 SNEGSKA (reference sequence). Trimming stripped 6 bases from V and 6 bases from J, with 19 bases between. This chain's CDR3 is CSAEDGGQADTQYF. In DNA form, the CDR3 reads TGCAGTGCCGAAGATGGGGGCCAGGCCGATACGCAGTATTTT.

This chain links TRBV7-2 with TRBJ1-6, with 10 nucleotides matching TRBD1. The V gene end was trimmed by 5 bases and the J gene end by 4 bases; junction bases not matched to a gene: 5. Germline lookup yields CDR1 SGHTA and CDR2 FQGNSA. The CDR3 sequence is 16 residues long. The CDR3 loop reads CASSPDRGLYNSPLHF. In DNA form, the CDR3 reads TGTGCCAGCAGCCCTGACAGGGGGCTGTATAATTCACCCCTCCACTTT.

The V call is TRBV7-9, the J call TRBJ1-2; perhaps TRBD1 as D (5 bases). Deletions cut 4 bases from V and 0 bases from J, with 9 bases between. This CDR3 is built from 14 residues. CDR1 SEHNR and CDR2 FQNEAQ come from the germline V gene (reference sequence). CDR3 sequence: CASSSGASNYGYTF. CDR3 DNA sequence: TGTGCCAGCAGCTCCGGGGCTTCTAACTATGGCTACACCTTC.

The V call is TRBV15, the J call TRBJ2-1; D might be TRBD1 (5 bases). Trimming stripped 3 bases from V and 12 bases from J, with 15 bases between. The CDR3 consists of 13 residues. Germline CDR1 LNHNV, CDR2 YYDKDF (reference sequence). CDR3 DNA: TGTGCCACCAGCAGGGATAGTGGGGCAACGCAGTTCTTC. Translated, it gives CATSRDSGATQFF.

V usage is TRBV29-1 and J usage is TRBJ2-5, with 8 nucleotides matching TRBD1. There are 14 residues in the CDR3. Trimming cost V 6 bases and J 5 bases; bases outside gene matches: 11. From germline, CDR1 is SQVTM and CDR2 ANQGSEA. CDR3 in DNA: TGCAGCGTAAACCTCCGGGACAGGTTGGAGACCCAGTACTTC. Translating it yields CSVNLRDRLETQYF. Combining the CDR3 with reference TRBV29-1 and TRBJ2-5 gives the whole variable domain SAVISQKPSRDICQRGTSLTIQCQVDSQVTMMFWYRQQPGQSLTLIATANQGSEATYESGFVIDKFPISRPNLTFSTLTVSNMSPEDSSIYLCSVNLRDRLETQYFGPGTRLLVL.

Comment on this clonotype: A junction end diverges from the germline sequence, so it may reflect a read error. The J gene is TRBJ2-5, the V gene TRBV28; 10 nucleotides agree with TRBD2. The CDR3 is 15 amino acids. Germline V gives CDR1 MDHEN, CDR2 SYDVKM. CDR3 sequence: CAGSRSGRREETQYF. The CDR3 coding sequence is TGTGCCGGCAGTCGTAGCGGGAGGAGAGAAGAGACCCAGTACTTC. The variable domain in full, with the rest retrieved from reference TRBV28 and TRBJ2-5, is DVKVTQSSRYLVKRTGEKVFLECVQDMDHENMFWYRQDPGLGLRLIYFSYDVKMKEKGDIPEGYSVSREKKERFSLILESASTNQTSMYLCAGSRSGRREETQYFGPGTRLLVL.

This clonotype was picked up a small number of times. The chain recombines TRBV20-1 with TRBJ1-2; possible D gene TRBD1, 6 bases. CDR3 size: 13 residues. Germline-derived CDR1 and CDR2 are DFQATT and SNEGSKA (reference sequence). Trimming took 0 bases from V and 6 from J, leaving 11 bases between them. CDR3 loop: CSARDNREHGYTF. CDR3 DNA: TGCAGTGCTAGAGATAACAGGGAACATGGCTACACCTTC.

The chain recombines TRBV20-1 with TRBJ2-1; D may be TRBD2 (6 bases). The V end was cut by 6 bases, the J end by 4 bases, with 19 bases between. The CDR3 contains 15 residues. CDR1 and CDR2 (germline): DFQATT, SNEGSKA (reference sequence). Written as DNA, the CDR3 is TGCAGTGCCCCCACCGGGGCGGGGATTTACAATGAGCAGTTCTTC. This gives the protein CSAPTGAGIYNEQFF.

This clonotype was recorded a few times. The V and J genes are TRBV7-9 and TRBJ1-1; D unclear. The V end lost 2 bases, the J end lost 7 bases, and 11 bases lay between the germline ends. Per germline, CDR1 SEHNR and CDR2 FQNEAQ (reference sequence). The CDR3 runs to 13 residues. Here the CDR3 DNA reads TGTGCCAGCAGCTTAAGTAGGGTTGATGAAGCTTTCTTT. This codes for CASSLSRVDEAFF.

This clonotype has only a few counts. CDR3 protein: CASSPRGLLYEQYF. CDR3 sequence (DNA): TGTGCCAGCAGTCCTCGGGGACTCCTGTACGAGCAGTACTTC. J is TRBJ2-7 and V is TRBV2; TRBD2 is a possible D gene (6 bases). The CDR3 runs 14 residues. The ends were cut back, 5 bases at V and 4 bases at J, with 15 bases in the middle. Germline values: CDR1 SNHLY, CDR2 FYNNEI.

Only one count was recorded for this clonotype. The rearrangement uses TRBV20-1 and TRBJ2-1; no clear D gene. The CDR3 is 14 amino acids. Germline-derived CDR1 and CDR2 are DFQATT and SNEGSKA (reference sequence). V gave up 3 bases and J gave up 6 bases, with 15 bases separating them. This CDR3 is CSASGWLEANEQFF. As DNA, the CDR3 is TGCAGTGCTAGTGGGTGGCTAGAGGCCAATGAGCAGTTCTTC.

This sequence joins TRBV27 and TRBJ2-7, with 9 bases identical to TRBD2. The CDR3 covers 16 residues. Germline CDR1 and CDR2: MNHEY and SMNVEV (reference sequence). J lost 7 bases, V lost 6 bases, and 16 bases had no gene match. The CDR3, as DNA: TGTGCCAGCAGGGGGCTAGCGGGGAAACTTATGATGGAGCAGTACTTC. Protein product: CASRGLAGKLMMEQYF.

The gene calls are TRBV3-1 and TRBJ2-4; the D gene could be TRBD1 or TRBD2 (5 bases each). Trimming removed 1 base at V and 15 bases at J, with 13 bases between. The CDR3 loop spans 12 amino acids. CDR1 and CDR2 from the germline V gene are LGHDT and YNNKEL (reference sequence). The CDR3 loop is CASSQVSGTSYF. Here the CDR3 DNA reads TGTGCCAGCAGCCAAGTCTCCGGGACCTCGTACTTC.

This chain connects TRBV5-1 to TRBJ2-1; TRBD1 aligns across 10 bases. This CDR3 has 17 amino acids. CDR1 and CDR2 from the germline V gene are SGHRS and YFSETQ. Trimming removed 0 bases from V and 8 bases from J; junction bases left unmatched: 11. For the CDR3, the DNA is TGCGCCAGCAGCTTGGCCGTTGGGACAGGGGCTTCTTATGAGCAGTTCTTC. Amino acid sequence: CASSLAVGTGASYEQFF.

V and J are TRBV20-1 and TRBJ1-2, with 8 bases identical to TRBD1. CDR1 and CDR2 from the germline V gene are DFQATT and SNEGSKA (reference sequence). The CDR3 totals 15 residues. Trimming removed 6 bases from V and 4 bases from J; junction bases left unmatched: 13. CDR3 nucleotides: TGCAGTGCACAGGACAGGGATAAAGAAGGCTATGGCTACACCTTC. This encodes CSAQDRDKEGYGYTF.

The gene calls are TRBV2 and TRBJ1-5, with D unresolved. From germline, CDR1 is SNHLY and CDR2 FYNNEI. The CDR3 length is 14 residues. The V and J ends lost 4 bases and 5 bases respectively, with 12 bases between them. The CDR3 nucleotides read TGTGCCAGCAGTGTTTGGGCTGACGATCAGCCCCAGCATTTT. It codes for CASSVWADDQPQHF.

The sample holds a few counts of this clonotype. The chain couples TRBV6-5 to TRBJ1-2, with a possible D match to TRBD1 (6 bases). V lost 5 bases and J 8 bases, leaving 12 bases between the germline ends. CDR3 length: 12 amino acids. Germline-derived CDR1 and CDR2 are MNHEY and SVGAGI. The CDR3 DNA is TGTGCCAGCAGTCAAGGGGGTTGGGGCTACACCTTC. Its translation is CASSQGGWGYTF.